These T cell receptor beta chains were read from a single sample in a study of post-analysis software for immune sequencing data. MiXCR was run by TCRdb on the PCR reads, yielding one entry per CDR3 protein. The sample comprises 740,000 or so distinct CDR3 sequences, roughly 50% of which are singletons, and approximately 4.4% rests with the top ten. Sequenced input: blood. These receptors all stem from a girl aged 5-17 years with multiple sclerosis. Both conserved end residues are part of each CDR3. Fields, in order: V gene, J gene, clone size, D gene, CDR3 protein, CDR3 DNA. D genes are given only for firm matches. Only some rows state a clone size, as once, few, many or a class for expanded clones.

>TRBV7-9|TRBJ2-7|NA|TRBD1
CASSFQTGSYEQYF
TGTGCCAGCAGCTTTCAGACAGGGTCCTACGAGCAGTACTTC
>TRBV12-3/TRBV12-4|TRBJ2-7|NA|TRBD1
CASSLRPGQGFYEQYF
TGTGCCAGCAGTTTAAGGCCGGGACAGGGCTTTTACGAGCAGTACTTC
>TRBV9|TRBJ2-3|NA|NA
CASSDGTATDTQYF
TGTGCCAGCAGCGATGGGACTGCCACAGATACGCAGTATTTT
>TRBV12-3/TRBV12-4|TRBJ2-7|few|NA
CASSLWGSALRYEQYF
TGTGCCAGCAGTTTATGGGGGAGTGCATTGCGGTACGAGCAGTACTTC
>TRBV14|TRBJ1-5|NA|NA
CASSIGGLGNQPQHF
TGTGCCAGCAGCATCGGGGGGTTGGGCAATCAGCCCCAGCATTTT
>TRBV14|TRBJ2-5|few|TRBD2
CASSPPERLAGLETQYF
TGTGCCAGCAGCCCCCCGGAGAGACTAGCGGGATTGGAGACCCAGTACTTC
>TRBV25-1|TRBJ1-2|once|NA
CASSGGFDDGYTF
TGTGCCAGCAGTGGGGGATTTGACGATGGCTACACCTTC
>TRBV28|TRBJ2-3|NA|NA
CASSLERAGQYTDTQYF
TGTGCCAGCAGTTTAGAGAGGGCGGGACAGTACACAGATACGCAGTATTTT
>TRBV5-1|TRBJ2-7|few|TRBD2
CASSLGRGDSYEQYF
TGCGCCAGCAGCTTGGGCCGGGGGGACTCCTACGAGCAGTACTTC
>TRBV15|TRBJ1-2|NA|NA
CATSREMVGGNGYTF
TGTGCCACCAGCAGAGAGATGGTAGGAGGTAACGGCTACACCTTC
>TRBV11-2|TRBJ1-1|few|TRBD1
CASSLQGAGNTEAFF
TGTGCCAGCAGCTTACAGGGGGCTGGGAACACTGAAGCTTTCTTT
>TRBV5-1|TRBJ2-1|NA|NA
CASRLERRGNNEQFF
TGCGCCAGCAGATTGGAACGGCGCGGGAACAATGAGCAGTTCTTC
>TRBV11-2|TRBJ2-1|few|NA
CASSPPRGARSSYNEQFF
TGTGCCAGCAGCCCTCCGAGGGGAGCACGGAGCTCCTACAATGAGCAGTTCTTC
>TRBV5-1|TRBJ1-2|NA|NA
CASSLGAAYGYTF
TGTGCCAGCAGCCTCGGGGCCGCCTATGGCTACACCTTC
>TRBV28|TRBJ1-2|once|NA
CATGLGGAPDYGYTF
TGTGCCACCGGATTAGGGGGGGCGCCCGACTATGGCTACACCTTC
>TRBV2|TRBJ2-5|NA|NA
CASSDRGAQETQYF
TGTGCCAGCAGTGACAGGGGTGCCCAAGAGACCCAGTACTTC
>TRBV20-1|TRBJ1-1|NA|NA
CSARDPRQGRLGTEAFF
TGCAGTGCTAGAGACCCCCGGCAGGGGCGGTTGGGCACTGAAGCTTTCTTT
>TRBV7-9|TRBJ1-2|NA|NA
CASSLASGGLSYGYTF
TGTGCCAGCAGCTTAGCGTCGGGGGGGCTCAGCTATGGCTACACCTTC
>TRBV13|TRBJ2-1|NA|TRBD2
CASSIVAGGYNEQFF
TGTGCCAGCAGCATCGTAGCGGGAGGCTACAATGAGCAGTTCTTC
>TRBV20-1|TRBJ2-1|once|NA
CSARDRGSKQFF
TGCAGTGCTAGAGATCGGGGGAGTAAGCAGTTCTTC
>TRBV12-3/TRBV12-4|TRBJ2-5|NA|NA
CASRAQVGETQYF
TGTGCCAGCAGGGCACAGGTGGGGGAGACCCAGTACTTC
>TRBV29-1|TRBJ1-2|few|NA
CSVAVNKNGYTF
TGCAGCGTTGCCGTCAATAAAAATGGCTACACCTTC
>TRBV11-1|TRBJ2-1|NA|NA
CASSLGEGGYNEQFF
TGTGCCAGCAGCTTAGGGGAGGGGGGATACAATGAGCAGTTCTTC
>TRBV7-9|TRBJ1-2|NA|NA
CASSLSQGTHGYTF
TGTGCCAGCAGCTTAAGTCAGGGTACCCATGGCTACACCTTC
>TRBV9|TRBJ1-2|NA|NA
CASSVEGGLKYGYTF
TGTGCCAGCAGCGTAGAGGGGGGGCTGAAGTATGGCTACACCTTC
>TRBV7-6|TRBJ2-5|NA|TRBD2
CASILSGGLGLQETQYF
TGTGCCAGCATCTTGAGCGGGGGGCTCGGTCTGCAAGAGACCCAGTACTTC
>TRBV29-1|TRBJ1-2|few|NA
CSVEGEGWGYGYTF
TGCAGCGTTGAAGGGGAGGGCTGGGGCTATGGCTACACCTTC
>TRBV5-1|TRBJ2-7|NA|TRBD1
CASSLVQGNEQYF
TGCGCCAGCAGCTTGGTACAGGGGAACGAGCAGTACTTC
>TRBV5-1|TRBJ2-5|NA|TRBD2
CASSLGASGPETQYF
TGCGCCAGCAGCTTGGGGGCTAGCGGTCCAGAGACCCAGTACTTC
>TRBV6-6|TRBJ2-7|many|TRBD2
CASSSRTSVYEQYF
TGTGCCAGCAGTTCAAGGACTAGCGTTTACGAGCAGTACTTC
>TRBV15|TRBJ2-5|NA|TRBD2
CATSRERTSMETQYF
TGTGCCACCAGCAGAGAGAGGACTAGTATGGAGACCCAGTACTTC
>TRBV10-1|TRBJ1-1|NA|NA
CASSSSLDTEAFF
TGCGCCAGCAGTTCCTCGCTGGACACTGAAGCTTTCTTT
>TRBV4-1|TRBJ2-7|NA|NA
CASSQVTGREQYF
TGCGCCAGCAGCCAAGTTACGGGACGGGAGCAGTACTTC
>TRBV12-3/TRBV12-4|TRBJ2-1|NA|NA
CASSRSPDPGQFF
TGTGCCAGCAGTCGCTCCCCGGACCCGGGGCAGTTCTTC
>TRBV20-1|TRBJ2-7|once|TRBD1
CSARSGLRTGGYEQYF
TGCAGTGCTAGATCGGGATTGCGGACAGGGGGCTACGAGCAGTACTTC
>TRBV29-1|TRBJ2-7|NA|NA
CSADYGYEQYF
TGCAGCGCCGATTACGGCTACGAGCAGTACTTC
>TRBV4-1|TRBJ1-2|NA|NA
CASSPGPQIHNYGYTF
TGCGCCAGCAGCCCAGGCCCGCAAATCCATAACTATGGCTACACCTTC
>TRBV20-1|TRBJ1-2|NA|NA
CSSKDGVDGYTF
TGCAGTTCAAAGGACGGGGTCGATGGCTACACCTTC
>TRBV29-1|TRBJ1-1|NA|TRBD1
CSVDRGRVDTEAFF
TGCAGCGTTGACAGGGGGCGGGTCGACACTGAAGCTTTCTTT
>TRBV5-6|TRBJ1-1|NA|TRBD1
CASSPAGGTEAFF
TGTGCCAGCAGCCCCGCAGGGGGCACTGAAGCTTTCTTT
>TRBV5-1|TRBJ2-5|NA|NA
CASSRRDNQQETQYF
TGCGCCAGCAGCCGCCGGGACAACCAACAAGAGACCCAGTACTTC
>TRBV6-4|TRBJ1-6|few|NA
CASSDSSQSPLHF
TGTGCCAGCAGTGACTCGTCGCAATCACCCCTCCACTTT
>TRBV15|TRBJ2-1|once|TRBD1
CATSRMPGTGDNEQFF
TGTGCCACCAGCAGAATGCCCGGGACAGGGGACAATGAGCAGTTCTTC
>TRBV2|TRBJ2-3|NA|NA
CASSVFPTDAQYF
TGTGCCAGCAGTGTGTTTCCAACAGATGCGCAGTATTTT
>TRBV12-5|TRBJ2-4|NA|TRBD1
CASGPGQGESIQYF
TGTGCTAGTGGTCCGGGACAGGGTGAGAGCATTCAGTACTTC
>TRBV6-4|TRBJ2-7|NA|TRBD2
CASSPQTSGTGEQYF
TGTGCCAGCAGTCCCCAGACTAGCGGGACGGGGGAGCAGTACTTC
>TRBV6-6|TRBJ2-1|NA|TRBD1
CASSSQIGQGAYNEQFF
TGTGCCAGCAGTTCGCAAATCGGACAGGGGGCATACAATGAGCAGTTCTTC